This TCR beta chain was sequenced during a study of T cells after yellow fever vaccination. Points from the study as a whole: Researchers cautioned that FACS-sorted repertoires could harbor abundant clonotypes contaminating from the bulk population.

This clonotype was found a few times. As yet, its antigen is unknown. Generation of TCR cDNA used 5'RACE template switching (which added a universal primer site and UMIs). TCRdb ran MiXCR on the 5' RACE reads and lists one entry per CDR3 protein. The data show about 120,000 distinct CDR3 sequences, about 8.8% seen once. This CDR3 region has 13 residues. V shed 5 bases and J shed 4 bases, with 11 bases lying between them. From germline, CDR1 is SGHVS and CDR2 FQNEAQ. The J gene is TRBJ1-2, the V gene TRBV7-8; a weak D match, TRBD1 (5 bases). The sequencing here drew on CD8+ T cells sorted from PBMCs, taken on the day of the yellow fever booster vaccination. This receptor was taken from a man between 18 and 29 years old who received the YFV17D yellow fever vaccine. The CDR3 DNA follows: TGTGCCAGCAGCACCCGGGGGTCCTATGGCTACACCTTC. Amino acid sequence: CASSTRGSYGYTF. The variable domain in full, completed from reference TRBV7-8 and TRBJ1-2, reads GAGVSQSPRYKVAKRGQDVALRCDPISGHVSLFWYQQALGQGPEFLTYFQNEAQLDKSGLPSDRFFAERPEGSVSTLKIQRTQQEDSAVYLCASSTRGSYGYTFGSGTRLTVV.